Below are 3 T cell receptor beta chains sequenced from a single sample in a study of CD8 T cells in Susac syndrome. Random-hexamer reverse transcription was applied to roughly 0.5 to 1 ug RNA. TCRdb independently ran MiXCR on the immunoSEQ multiplex PCR reads; one entry per CDR3 protein. Of about 94,000 distinct CDR3 sequences in the sample, about 93% are singletons; the top ten hold more than 0.3%. The sequenced sample was CD4+ T cells from PBMCs. Source of these receptors: a human donor with Susac syndrome.

CDR3 region: CSAIKGGTSGGYEQYF. The CDR3 bases are TGCAGTGCTATAAAGGGGGGGACTAGCGGGGGTTACGAGCAGTACTTC. This rearrangement joins TRBV20-1 to TRBJ2-7; 14 nucleotides agree with TRBD2. Trimming took 4 bases from V and 4 from J; bases not matched to a gene: 9. Germline loops: CDR1 DFQATT, CDR2 SNEGSKA (reference sequence). This CDR3 has 16 amino acids.

This chain uses TRBV9 with TRBJ1-3; D gene uncertain. Germline loops: CDR1 SGDLS, CDR2 YYNGEE. V lost 2 bases and J lost 2, with 8 bases in between. This CDR3 comprises 14 residues. CDR3 bases: TGTGCCAGCAGCGTCGCGACAACTGGAAACACCATATATTTT. Its translation: CASSVATTGNTIYF.

The chain uses TRBV20-1 and TRBJ2-7; 8 nucleotides agree with TRBD1. Trimming removed 4 bases from V and 0 bases from J; junction bases left unmatched: 5. Germline values: CDR1 DFQATT, CDR2 SNEGSKA (reference sequence). This CDR3 contains 14 residues. This chain's CDR3 is CSATEDRVSYEQYF. The CDR3 DNA sequence: TGCAGTGCTACCGAGGACAGGGTCTCCTACGAGCAGTACTTC.